This T cell receptor (beta chain) originates from a study of breast tumors, draining lymph nodes, adjacent tissues. General study findings and limits: The lymph node origin of tumor T cells was framed as consistent with a hypothesis, not demonstrated. Luminal-like breast cancer showed significantly greater tumor-nontumor repertoire similarity than basal-like breast cancer did. Tumors had less TCR diversity than lymph nodes, more than nontumor tissue.

From germline, CDR1 is SNHLY and CDR2 FYNNEI. J lost 4 bases, V lost 6 bases, and 10 bases had no gene match. The CDR3 spans 16 residues. Turning to this clonotype: Antigen: not known.

TCRdb re-called the multiplex PCR reads with MiXCR, one entry per CDR3 protein. The data contain 50,000 to 75,000 distinct CDR3 sequences, approximately 62% of them seen just once; the ten biggest clones take up approximately 18%. This TCR came from a female donor with breast cancer. Some clones in this sample may be carry-over from other donors' samples. Specimen: breast tumor tissue. The V gene is TRBV2, the J gene TRBJ2-2; 8 nucleotides line up with TRBD2. CDR3 in DNA: TGTGCCAGCAGGTTGACCAGCGGGAGTGGCACCGGGGAGCTGTTTTTT. This sequence encodes CASRLTSGSGTGELFF. Drawing the rest from reference TRBV2 and TRBJ2-2, the complete variable domain is EPEVTQTPSHQVTQMGQEVILRCVPISNHLYFYWYRQILGQKVEFLVSFYNNEISEKSEIFDDQFSVERPDGSNFTLKIRSTKLEDSAMYFCASRLTSGSGTGELFFGEGSRLTVL.